This T cell receptor beta chain was captured in a study of T cells in Graves' hyperthyroidism and ophthalmopathy. Study-level results: A model of 13 V-J features distinguished ophthalmopathy from stable hyperthyroidism.

The investigators amplified TCR beta CDR3 regions from RNA transcripts. A first-round RT-PCR of the TCR CDR3 used the HTBI primer set. Each CDR3 protein is one row after TCRdb ran MiXCR on the multiplex PCR reads. The sample consists of about 480,000 distinct CDR3 sequences, 14% of them appearing once. This clonotype was seen more than once but under ten times. As yet, its antigen is unknown. CDR3 size: 13 residues. Trimming left V 5 bases short and J 7 bases short, with 12 bases between. Germline V gene lookup returns CDR1 MNHNS and CDR2 SASEGT. Sequenced material: blood. The chain employs TRBV6-1 and TRBJ1-5; no clear D gene. The receptor was derived from a woman under 30 with Graves' hyperthyroidism. CDR3 sequence: CASSLRAEQPQHF. The CDR3 region has the DNA TGTGCCAGCAGTTTAAGGGCGGAACAGCCCCAGCATTTT.